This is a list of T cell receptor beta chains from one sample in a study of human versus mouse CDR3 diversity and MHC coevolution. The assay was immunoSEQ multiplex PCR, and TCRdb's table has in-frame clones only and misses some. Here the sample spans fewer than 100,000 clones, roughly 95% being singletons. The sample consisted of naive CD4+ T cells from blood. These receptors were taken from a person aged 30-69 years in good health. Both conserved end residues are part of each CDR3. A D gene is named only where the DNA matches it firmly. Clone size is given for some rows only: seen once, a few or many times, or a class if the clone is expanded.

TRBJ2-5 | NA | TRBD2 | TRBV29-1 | CSVKAGLQETQYF | TGCAGCGTCAAAGCGGGGCTGCAAGAGACCCAGTACTTC
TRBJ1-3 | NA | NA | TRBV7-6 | CASRQGPGNTIYF | TGTGCCAGCAGACAGGGCCCTGGAAACACCATATATTTT
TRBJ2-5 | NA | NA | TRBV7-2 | CASSLARYPGQETQYF | TGTGCCAGCAGCTTAGCGCGGTACCCGGGACAAGAGACCCAGTACTTC
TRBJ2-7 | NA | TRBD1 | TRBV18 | CASSLPGQGYEQYF | TGTGCCAGCTCACTACCAGGACAGGGCTACGAGCAGTACTTC
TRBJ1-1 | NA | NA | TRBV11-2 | CASSLGGVGMNTEAFF | TGTGCCAGCAGCTTAGGGGGGGTTGGGATGAACACTGAAGCTTTCTTT
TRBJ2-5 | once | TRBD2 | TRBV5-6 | CASSWERLAGLETQYF | TGTGCCAGCAGCTGGGAAAGACTAGCGGGACTTGAGACCCAGTACTTC
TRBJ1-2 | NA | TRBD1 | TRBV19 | CASSAPYRGDYGYTF | TGTGCCAGTAGTGCACCTTACAGGGGAGACTATGGCTACACCTTC
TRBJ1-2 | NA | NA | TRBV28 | CASSLGTDQGYTF | TGTGCCAGCAGTTTAGGAACAGACCAAGGCTACACCTTC
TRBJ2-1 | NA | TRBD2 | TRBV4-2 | CASSQETSGLNEQFF | TGTGCCAGCAGCCAGGAGACTAGCGGACTCAATGAGCAGTTCTTC
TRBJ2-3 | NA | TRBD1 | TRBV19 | CASSRDRPSTDTQYF | TGTGCCAGTAGTCGGGACAGGCCGAGCACAGATACGCAGTATTTT
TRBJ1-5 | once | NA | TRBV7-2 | CASSQQEYQPQHF | TGTGCCAGCAGTCAACAGGAATATCAGCCCCAGCATTTT
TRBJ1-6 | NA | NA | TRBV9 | CASSERGQGRASPLHF | TGTGCCAGCAGCGAGAGGGGCCAGGGGCGCGCATCACCCCTCCACTTT
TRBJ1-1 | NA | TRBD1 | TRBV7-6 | CASSPTGGALGTEAFF | TGTGCCAGCAGTCCTACAGGGGGCGCTTTGGGCACTGAAGCTTTCTTT
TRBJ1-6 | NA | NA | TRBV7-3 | CASSLGGRGNRSPLHF | TGTGCCAGCAGCTTAGGGGGGAGGGGTAATAGATCACCCCTCCACTTT
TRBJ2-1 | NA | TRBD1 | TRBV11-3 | CASSSGQGYNEQFF | TGTGCCAGCAGCTCGGGACAGGGGTACAATGAGCAGTTCTTC
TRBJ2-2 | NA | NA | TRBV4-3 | CASSQDLAVNGELFF | TGCGCCAGCAGCCAAGATTTGGCGGTGAACGGGGAGCTGTTTTTT
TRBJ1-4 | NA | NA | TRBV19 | CASRGTANNEKLFF | TGTGCCAGTAGGGGTACAGCTAATAATGAAAAACTGTTTTTT